Below, one T cell receptor (beta chain) is given with its context. Antigen: not known. Germline lookup yields CDR1 SEHNR and CDR2 FQNEAQ (reference sequence). J was trimmed by 6 bases and V by 5 bases; bases with no gene match: 3. The CDR3 length is 13 residues. TCRdb itself ran the 5' RACE reads through MiXCR, one entry per CDR3 protein. Seen here are 550,000 to 700,000 distinct CDR3 sequences, roughly 17% observed once, and the top ten hold just over 8%. This specimen comes from a study of T-cell memory formation after mild COVID-19. Study as a whole: TCR clusters were mostly donor specific.

The study, taken as a whole, reports: Contracting CD4+ clones were located mainly in CM and EM, and CD8+ clones in EMRA.

Material for sequencing was PBMCs or a T cell subset sorted from them (not recorded which). This chain uses TRBV7-9 with TRBJ2-3, with 9 bases fitting TRBD2. The TCR sequence derives from an adult woman who had mild COVID-19 (a few samples of this study predate the infection). Cell type and time point are not known. The CDR3 loop reads CASSRLAGDTQYF. The CDR3 coding sequence is TGTGCCAGCAGCCGCCTAGCGGGGGATACGCAGTATTTT.